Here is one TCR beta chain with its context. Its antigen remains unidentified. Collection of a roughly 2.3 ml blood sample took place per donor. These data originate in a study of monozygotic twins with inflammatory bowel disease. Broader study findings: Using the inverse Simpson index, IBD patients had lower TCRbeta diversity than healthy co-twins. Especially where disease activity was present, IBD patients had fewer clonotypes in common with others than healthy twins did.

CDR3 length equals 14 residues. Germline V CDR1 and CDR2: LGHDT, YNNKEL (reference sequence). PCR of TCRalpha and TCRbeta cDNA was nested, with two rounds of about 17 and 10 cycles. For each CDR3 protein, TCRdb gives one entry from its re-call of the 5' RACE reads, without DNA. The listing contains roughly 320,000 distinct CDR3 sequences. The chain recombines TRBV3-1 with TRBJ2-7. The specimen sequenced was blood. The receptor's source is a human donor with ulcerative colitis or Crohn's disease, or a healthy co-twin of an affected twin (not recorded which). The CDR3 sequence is CASSQEGGSYEQYF.